The clone carrying this T cell receptor (beta chain) was recorded only once. The germline gives CDR1 MGHDK, CDR2 SYGVNS. The trim removed 5 bases at V and 1 base at J, leaving 11 bases unmatched. The CDR3 sequence is 17 residues long. Original methodology: Scientists estimated how many nucleated cells there were by amplifying reference gene primers. Produced via immunoSEQ multiplex PCR; TCRdb's table is partial and in-frame only. V and J calls and clone size come straight from that table; D and trimming were deduced from the DNA. The sample comprises about 140,000 clones, around 81% of which are singletons, and approximately 8% rests with the top ten. The data stem from a study of blood T cell repertoires in COVID-19. The wider study: The samples span acute and convalescent COVID-19 from the United States, Italy and Spain. From T cells, B-cell-depleted T cells, or PBMCs came the material, which was cDNA or gDNA.

The sample taken for sequencing was peripheral blood. The origin of this receptor is a human donor in a cohort sampled during active COVID-19. J is TRBJ1-1 and V is TRBV25-1; 9 nucleotides match TRBD1. This chain's CDR3 is CASSKTGQGGWNTEAFF. The DNA of the CDR3 is TGTGCCAGCAGTAAAACGGGACAGGGCGGATGGAACACTGAAGCTTTCTTT.